The clone carrying this T cell receptor beta chain showed up many times. The length of the CDR3 is 14 residues. Trimming left V 1 base short and J 4 bases short, with 8 bases between. This specimen belongs to a study of T cells in Graves' hyperthyroidism and ophthalmopathy. Regions amplified from RNA transcripts were the TCR beta CDR3 regions. The HTBI primer set served for first-round RT-PCR of the TCR CDR3. Each CDR3 protein is one row after TCRdb ran MiXCR on the multiplex PCR reads. The sample lists hundreds of thousands of distinct CDR3 sequences, 15% to 18% occurring once. The gene calls are TRBV12-3 or TRBV12-4 and TRBJ1-3; D is unclear. The source material was blood. This sequence was found in a woman aged 18-30 years with Graves' hyperthyroidism. CDR3 sequence (DNA): TGTGCCAGCAGTTTAGGGATTGACGGAAACACCATATATTTT. Translating it yields CASSLGIDGNTIYF.